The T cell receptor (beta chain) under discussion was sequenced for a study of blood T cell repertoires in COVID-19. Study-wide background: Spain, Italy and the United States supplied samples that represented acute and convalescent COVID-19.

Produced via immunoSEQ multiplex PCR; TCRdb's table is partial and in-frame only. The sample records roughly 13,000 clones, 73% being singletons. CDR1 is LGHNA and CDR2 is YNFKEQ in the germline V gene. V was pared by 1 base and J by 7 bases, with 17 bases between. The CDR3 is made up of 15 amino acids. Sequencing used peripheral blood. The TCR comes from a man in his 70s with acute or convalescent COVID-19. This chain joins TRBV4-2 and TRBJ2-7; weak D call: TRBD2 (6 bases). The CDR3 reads CASSQGDSVLEEQYF. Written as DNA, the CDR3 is TGTGCCAGCAGCCAAGGGGACTCCGTCCTCGAGGAGCAGTACTTC.